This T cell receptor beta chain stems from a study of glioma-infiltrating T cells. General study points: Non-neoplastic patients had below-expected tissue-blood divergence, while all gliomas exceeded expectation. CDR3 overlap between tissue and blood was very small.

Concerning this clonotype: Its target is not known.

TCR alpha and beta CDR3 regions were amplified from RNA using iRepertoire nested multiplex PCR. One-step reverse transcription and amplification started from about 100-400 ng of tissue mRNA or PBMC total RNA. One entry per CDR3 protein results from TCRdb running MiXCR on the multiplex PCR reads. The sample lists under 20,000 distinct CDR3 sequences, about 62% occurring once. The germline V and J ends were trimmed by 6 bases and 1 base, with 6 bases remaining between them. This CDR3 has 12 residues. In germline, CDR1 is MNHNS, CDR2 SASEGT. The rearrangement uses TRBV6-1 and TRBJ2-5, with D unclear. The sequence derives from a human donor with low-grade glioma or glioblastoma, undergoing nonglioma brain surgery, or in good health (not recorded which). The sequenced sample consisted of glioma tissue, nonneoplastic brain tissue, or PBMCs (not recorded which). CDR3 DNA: TGTGCCAGCAGGACTGTCCAAGAGACCCAGTACTTC. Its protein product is CASRTVQETQYF.